Below are 21 T cell receptor beta chains sequenced from a single sample in a study of radiotherapy plus CTLA-4 blockade in lung cancer. TCRdb's table, derived via immunoSEQ multiplex PCR, lists solely in-frame clones and lacks some. The data contain roughly 54,000 clones, 80% to 90% of them seen just once; the ten biggest clones take up approximately 4.8%. The sequencing here drew on peripheral blood, taken from a patient treated with radiotherapy plus ipilimumab. These receptor sequences come from a human donor with non-small cell lung cancer whose response to radiotherapy plus ipilimumab could not be evaluated.

The rearrangement joins TRBV7-9 to TRBJ2-2; tentative D call: TRBD1 (5 bases). V lost 5 bases to trimming and J lost 4 bases, with 11 bases between them. Germline V gene sequence: CDR1 SEHNR, CDR2 FQNEAQ (reference sequence). The CDR3 sequence is 14 residues long. CDR3: CASSPQGITGELFF. The CDR3 DNA reads as TGTGCCAGCAGCCCCCAGGGAATCACCGGGGAGCTGTTTTTT.

The rearrangement uses TRBV6-7 and TRBJ2-5; 10 bases map to TRBD1. TRBV6-7 is filed as an ORF, its function uncertain. This CDR3 has 13 residues. Trimming cost V 10 bases and J 0 bases; bases outside gene matches: 2. The CDR3 coding sequence is TGTGCCAAGGACAGGGGGTACCAAGAGACCCAGTACTTC. Protein product: CAKDRGYQETQYF.

This rearrangement joins TRBV2 to TRBJ2-5; tentative D call: TRBD1 (5 bases). This CDR3 spans 15 amino acids. Trimming shortened V by 6 bases and J by 1 base, and 15 bases separated the two germline ends. Germline CDR1 and CDR2: SNHLY and FYNNEI. As DNA, the CDR3 is TGTGCCAGCAGCGTAAGCAGGGTAGGCCAAGAGACCCAGTACTTC. This sequence encodes CASSVSRVGQETQYF.

The V and J genes are TRBV19 and TRBJ2-2; 7 positions agree with TRBD1. The V gene's germline CDR1 is LNHDA and CDR2 SQIVND (reference sequence). The CDR3 runs to 16 residues. V shed 5 bases and J 4 bases; nucleotides not matched to a gene: 10. Here the CDR3 reads CASSRFQQGSTGELFF. Written as DNA, the CDR3 is TGTGCCAGTAGTCGTTTCCAACAGGGGAGCACCGGGGAGCTGTTTTTT.

The chain links TRBV6-1 to TRBJ2-4; a possible D gene is TRBD1 (5 bases). CDR3 length: 16 residues. The V end lost 1 base, the J end lost 8 bases, and 18 bases lay between the germline ends. CDR1 and CDR2 from the germline V gene are MNHNS and SASEGT. In DNA, the CDR3 is TGTGCCAGCAGTGAAGTATTTGGGAAGGGGATAGACATTCAGTACTTC. Translation gives CASSEVFGKGIDIQYF.

This chain links TRBV10-3 with TRBJ1-2; TRBD1 matches 7 bases. CDR1 and CDR2 from the germline V gene are ENHRY and SYGVKD. The CDR3 sequence is 17 residues long. V lost 0 bases to trimming and J lost 2 bases; unmatched junction nucleotides: 9. CDR3 sequence reads: CAISESIGGRGNYGYTF. The CDR3 DNA is TGTGCCATCAGTGAGTCGATAGGGGGCAGGGGAAACTATGGCTACACCTTC.

The rearrangement joins TRBV30 to TRBJ2-5; the D gene is possibly TRBD1 (6 bases). Germline loops: CDR1 GTSNPN, CDR2 SVGIG (reference sequence). Between the trimmed V and J ends, which lost 0 bases and 13 bases, there was a span of 15 bases. The CDR3 runs 12 residues. The CDR3 DNA sequence: TGTGCCTGGAGTGTAAACCCCGGGACACCGTACTTC. Translation gives CAWSVNPGTPYF.

This clone appeared once. Within the sample, other DNA sequences also encode this same CDR3. The rearrangement joins TRBV7-3 to TRBJ2-3; no definite D call. This CDR3 has 13 residues. Trimming cost V 2 bases and J 3 bases, with 6 bases left between them. The germline gives CDR1 SGHTA, CDR2 FQGTGA. CDR3 loop: CASSLARTDTQYF. CDR3 nucleotides: TGTGCCAGCAGCTTAGCTAGGACAGATACGCAGTATTTT.

This chain joins TRBV11-2 and TRBJ1-2; 8 positions agree with TRBD1. After removal of 4 bases from V and 0 bases from J, the junction contained 7 bases not matched to a gene. This CDR3 is built from 16 residues. Germline-derived CDR1 and CDR2 are SGHAT and FQNNGV. CDR3 residues: CASSSRWTGTNYGYTF. CDR3 DNA sequence: TGTGCCAGCAGCTCCCGGTGGACAGGGACTAACTATGGCTACACCTTC.

V and J are TRBV19 and TRBJ1-1, with D possibly TRBD1 on 6 matching bases. V was trimmed by 6 bases and J by 0 bases, leaving 14 bases between them. Germline-derived CDR1 and CDR2 are LNHDA and SQIVND (reference sequence). The CDR3 has 15 amino acids. CDR3 DNA sequence: TGTGCCAGTAGGTACAGGACAGCCATGAACACTGAAGCTTTCTTT. Translation: CASRYRTAMNTEAFF.

This CDR3 is CASSLNPSYGYTF. The CDR3 nucleotides are TGTGCCAGCAGTTTAAATCCCTCGTATGGCTACACCTTC. The rearrangement links TRBV27 to TRBJ1-2; no clear D gene. V was shortened by 2 bases and J by 5 bases, with 9 bases between the two germline ends. This CDR3 comprises 13 residues. The V gene's germline CDR1 is MNHEY and CDR2 SMNVEV (reference sequence).

This clone was counted only a few times. The chain uses TRBV9 and TRBJ2-1, with 9 bases that match TRBD2. The V gene's germline CDR1 is SGDLS and CDR2 YYNGEE. Trimming removed 1 base from V and 3 bases from J; junction bases left unmatched: 8. This CDR3 is built from 17 residues. CDR3 loop: CASSVSSGRSNYNEQFF. The CDR3 nucleotides read TGTGCCAGCAGCGTATCCAGCGGGAGGAGTAACTACAATGAGCAGTTCTTC.

This chain links TRBV5-1 with TRBJ2-5, with 7 bases identical to TRBD1. Germline V gene data show CDR1 as SGHRS and CDR2 as YFSETQ. CDR3 length: 15 amino acids. J lost 5 bases, V lost 2 bases, and 9 bases had no gene match. The CDR3 DNA is TGCGCCAGCAGCTTAAAAAGGACAGGTGACGAGACCCAGTACTTC. As protein: CASSLKRTGDETQYF.

The chain couples TRBV11-2 to TRBJ2-7; perhaps TRBD2 as D (6 bases). The V end was cut by 4 bases, the J end by 3 bases, with 10 bases between. Per the germline V gene, CDR1 is SGHAT and CDR2 is FQNNGV. The CDR3 covers 13 residues. CDR3: CASSSGLLYEQYF. The CDR3 nucleotides are TGTGCCAGCAGCTCGGGACTCCTCTACGAGCAGTACTTC. Full variable domain (remainder filled in from reference TRBV11-2 and TRBJ2-7): EAGVAQSPRYKIIEKRQSVAFWCNPISGHATLYWYQQILGQGPKLLIQFQNNGVVDDSQLPKDRFSAERLKGVDSTLKIQPAKLEDSAVYLCASSSGLLYEQYFGPGTRLTVT.

The V call is TRBV27, the J call TRBJ2-3; 8 bases map to TRBD1. CDR1 and CDR2 (germline): MNHEY, SMNVEV (reference sequence). The CDR3 length is 15 residues. Germline trimming cut 6 bases from V and 4 bases from J; bases unmatched to any gene: 9. The CDR3 loop reads CASSLGGTGSDTQYF. The CDR3 DNA sequence: TGTGCCAGCAGCCTCGGTGGGACAGGATCAGATACGCAGTATTTT.

This clone has only a few counts. J is TRBJ1-1 and V is TRBV2; D remains ambiguous. V lost 2 bases and J 4 bases, leaving 11 bases between the germline ends. The germline V gene encodes CDR1 SNHLY and CDR2 FYNNEI. This CDR3 has 14 residues. DNA of the CDR3: TGTGCCAGCAGTGAAATTTTCGGGGTCACTGAAGCTTTCTTT. Encoded protein: CASSEIFGVTEAFF.

The chain has TRBV6-1 and TRBJ1-2; the D gene is possibly TRBD1 (6 bases). V lost 7 bases to trimming and J lost 4 bases, with 16 bases between them. The CDR3 has 14 residues. Germline-derived CDR1 and CDR2 are MNHNS and SASEGT. The CDR3 nucleotides are TGTGCCAGCACCACGCAGGGGTTTGGCTATGGCTACACCTTC. This codes for CASTTQGFGYGYTF.

In this sample, this clone turned up a few times. The chain carries TRBV7-9 and TRBJ1-2, with TRBD1 matching over 8 bases. V was clipped by 3 bases and J by 8 bases; unmatched bases: 14. The CDR3 has 16 amino acids. From germline, CDR1 is SEHNR and CDR2 FQNEAQ (reference sequence). The CDR3 is CASSFALDREGGGYTF. CDR3 coding DNA: TGTGCCAGCAGCTTTGCTTTGGACAGGGAAGGGGGCGGCTACACCTTC.

This rearrangement joins TRBV5-1 to TRBJ2-3; 7 bases are a match to TRBD2. The germline V gene has CDR1 SGHRS and CDR2 YFSETQ. V shed 0 bases and J 3 bases; nucleotides not matched to a gene: 4. The CDR3 has 15 amino acids. DNA for the CDR3: TGCGCCAGCAGCTTGGGGGCCGGGAGGACAGATACGCAGTATTTT. Protein product: CASSLGAGRTDTQYF. Filled out from reference TRBV5-1 and TRBJ2-3, the complete variable domain reads KAGVTQTPRYLIKTRGQQVTLSCSPISGHRSVSWYQQTPGQGLQFLFEYFSETQRNKGNFPGRFSGRQFSNSRSEMNVSTLELGDSALYLCASSLGAGRTDTQYFGPGTRLTVL.

This clone was counted between two and nine times. The genes are TRBV28 and TRBJ2-2; 8 bases map to TRBD1. Germline CDR1 reads MDHEN; CDR2 reads SYDVKM. There are 14 residues in the CDR3. With 5 bases clipped from V and 4 bases from J, the junction kept 3 bases outside the gene matches. Written as DNA, the CDR3 is TGTGCCAGCAGTGATACAGGGGGCACCGGGGAGCTGTTTTTT. It translates to CASSDTGGTGELFF.

The CDR3, as DNA: TGTGCCAGCAGCCCGGGACAGGTCACCATTGCCACCGAGCAGTACTTC. Residues: CASSPGQVTIATEQYF. V usage is TRBV7-9 and J usage is TRBJ2-7; 8 bases fit TRBD1. V was clipped by 5 bases and J by 6 bases; unmatched bases: 15. Germline CDR1 is SEHNR and CDR2 is FQNEAQ (reference sequence). There are 16 residues in the CDR3. Full variable domain (rest looked up from reference TRBV7-9 and TRBJ2-7): DTGVSQNPRHKITKRGQNVTFRCDPISEHNRLYWYRQTLGQGPEFLTYFQNEAQLEKSRLLSDRFSAERPKGSFSTLEIQRTEQGDSAMYLCASSPGQVTIATEQYFGPGTRLTVT.